This section outlines one T cell receptor beta chain sequence together with its context. These data belong to a study of T cells in localized non-small cell lung cancer. Clones were read by immunoSEQ multiplex PCR, and TCRdb kept only the in-frame ones, dropping some. Here the sample spans roughly 90,000 clones, under 95% being singletons. This CDR3 spans 16 amino acids. V dropped 5 bases and J dropped 0; count of bases not matched to a gene: 7. Germline V gene data show CDR1 as SEHNR and CDR2 as FQNEAQ (reference sequence). The starting material was PBMCs, obtained before any cancer treatment. This chain joins TRBV7-9 and TRBJ1-3; 7 bases are a match to TRBD1. The TCR originated in a woman aged 35 to 75 with stage II squamous cell lung carcinoma. CDR3 sequence reads: CASSPGTVFSGNTIYF. The CDR3 DNA reads as TGTGCCAGCAGCCCTGGGACAGTTTTCTCTGGAAACACCATATATTTT.